This record concerns one TCR beta chain sequence. The data are from a study of T cell responses to AZD1222 COVID-19 vaccine. Germline CDR1 and CDR2: SQVTM and ANQGSEA. Trimming removed 3 bases at V and 7 bases at J, with 21 bases between. The CDR3 spans 15 residues. Profiled with immunoSEQ multiplex PCR; TCRdb holds only in-frame clones, not every one. The table lists about 120,000 clones, approximately 93% of them singletons. This material consisted of peripheral blood, taken on day 0 of AZD1222 vaccination. The clonotype originates from an adult in good health. The rearrangement joins TRBV29-1 to TRBJ1-2, with D possibly TRBD1 on 6 matching bases. CDR3 sequence reads: CSVEVSSGGASGYTF. CDR3 bases: TGCAGCGTTGAGGTCAGTTCTGGGGGCGCGAGTGGCTACACCTTC.